This TCR beta chain emerged from a study of blood T cell repertoires in COVID-19. Study overall: Both acute and convalescent COVID-19 samples were obtained from the United States, Italy and Spain. PBMCs, B-cell-depleted T cells, or T cells were the source of the cDNA or gDNA that made up the material.

Original handling: Nucleated cell number was recorded as an estimate derived from reference gene primer amplification. Measured with immunoSEQ multiplex PCR; TCRdb has only the in-frame clones, and not every one. V and J calls plus clone size are reproduced from that table; the DNA served to infer D and trimming. This sample has roughly 290,000 clones, with around 85% found just once. It was during active infection that Seattle patients were enrolled and then longitudinally followed. V lost 5 bases to trimming and J lost 5 bases, with 18 bases between them. This CDR3 region has 15 residues. Per the germline V gene, CDR1 is MDHEN and CDR2 is SYDVKM.

Specimen: peripheral blood. The rearrangement joins TRBV28 to TRBJ2-5, with D possibly being TRBD2 (7 bases). This receptor was identified in a human donor with COVID-19, enrolled during active disease. The donor label of this sample is uncertain. CDR3: CASSTIGGAGETQYF. CDR3 DNA sequence: TGTGCCAGCAGTACGATTGGGGGGGCAGGGGAGACCCAGTACTTC. Full variable domain (outside the CDR3, taken from reference TRBV28 and TRBJ2-5): DVKVTQSSRYLVKRTGEKVFLECVQDMDHENMFWYRQDPGLGLRLIYFSYDVKMKEKGDIPEGYSVSREKKERFSLILESASTNQTSMYLCASSTIGGAGETQYFGPGTRLLVL.